The 18 T cell receptor beta chains in this list originate from one sample, sequenced in a study of blood T cell repertoires in COVID-19. Sequencing used immunoSEQ multiplex PCR; TCRdb keeps in-frame clones, though not all of them. Among roughly 400,000 clones listed, 75% to 90% were seen once. The specimen was PBMCs or T cells enriched from blood (not recorded which). Receptor source: a man aged 25-45 years who had recovered from COVID-19.

This sequence joins TRBV30 and TRBJ2-5; D might be TRBD2 (7 bases). This CDR3 comprises 14 residues. Germline assignment: CDR1 GTSNPN and CDR2 SVGIG (reference sequence). The V end was cut by 4 bases, the J end by 7 bases, with 19 bases between. CDR3 DNA sequence: TGTGCCTGGACTACTGGAGGGGGGGTGAGGACCCAGTACTTC. Protein product: CAWTTGGGVRTQYF.

CDR3 in amino acids: CASSLELAKNIQYF. The CDR3 coding sequence is TGTGCCAGCAGCTTAGAACTAGCCAAAAACATTCAGTACTTC. The rearrangement joins TRBV7-9 to TRBJ2-4; no clear D. The germline gives CDR1 SEHNR, CDR2 FQNEAQ (reference sequence). The CDR3 spans 14 residues. V was cut by 1 base and J by 0 bases, with 4 bases left in between.

The rearrangement links TRBV6-5 to TRBJ2-2; TRBD2 aligns across 11 bases. This CDR3 region has 16 residues. CDR1 MNHEY and CDR2 SVGAGI come from the germline V gene. J was trimmed by 4 bases and V by 0 bases; bases with no gene match: 1. CDR3: CASSYSTSGATGELFF. For the CDR3, the DNA is TGTGCCAGCAGTTACTCGACTAGCGGGGCCACCGGGGAGCTGTTTTTT.

This clone showed up just once. The chain is built from TRBV20-1 and TRBJ2-1; D is undetermined. Trimming cost V 7 bases and J 12 bases, with 7 bases left between them. The CDR3 loop spans 8 amino acids. In germline, CDR1 is DFQATT, CDR2 SNEGSKA (reference sequence). This CDR3 reads CSVTGQFF. The CDR3 bases are TGCAGTGTGACTGGGCAGTTCTTC.

The chain links TRBV5-1 to TRBJ2-5; TRBD2 matches 10 bases. The V segment lost 4 bases and the J segment 0 bases; nucleotides outside the gene matches: 6. This CDR3 region has 16 residues. CDR1 SGHRS and CDR2 YFSETQ come from the germline V gene. The CDR3 coding sequence is TGCGCCAGCAGCAAACGGGGACTAGCGAACCAAGAGACCCAGTACTTC. It yields the protein CASSKRGLANQETQYF. Full variable domain (missing parts from reference TRBV5-1 and TRBJ2-5): KAGVTQTPRYLIKTRGQQVTLSCSPISGHRSVSWYQQTPGQGLQFLFEYFSETQRNKGNFPGRFSGRQFSNSRSEMNVSTLELGDSALYLCASSKRGLANQETQYFGPGTRLLVL.

The chain recombines TRBV4-1 with TRBJ2-1, with D unresolved. CDR1 and CDR2 from the germline V gene are MGHRA and YSYEKL. The CDR3 extends over 14 amino acids. Trimming left V 3 bases short and J 6 bases short, with 12 bases between. The DNA for the CDR3 is TGCGCCAGCAGCCACCGAGGCCCAAGCAATGAGCAGTTCTTC. Protein product: CASSHRGPSNEQFF.

This chain uses TRBV7-8 with TRBJ1-5; 7 positions match TRBD1. Germline V gene sequence: CDR1 SGHVS, CDR2 FQNEAQ. V lost 5 bases to trimming and J lost 4 bases; unmatched junction nucleotides: 11. This CDR3 is 16 amino acids long. The CDR3 reads CASSQAATGLNQPQHF. The CDR3 coding sequence is TGTGCCAGCAGCCAGGCCGCGACAGGGCTAAATCAGCCCCAGCATTTT.

This rearrangement joins TRBV19 to TRBJ2-1; D gene ambiguous. In germline, CDR1 is LNHDA, CDR2 SQIVND (reference sequence). Trimming took off 4 bases at V and 0 bases at J, with 10 bases between the two ends. The CDR3 extends over 15 amino acids. CDR3 bases: TGTGCCAGTAGTACCTCGGTTACCTCCTACAATGAGCAGTTCTTC. It encodes CASSTSVTSYNEQFF.

The gene calls are TRBV12-3 or TRBV12-4 and TRBJ1-6; perhaps TRBD1 as D (5 bases). Trimming shortened V by 10 bases and J by 7 bases, and 14 bases separated the two germline ends. CDR3 length: 13 residues. The CDR3 sequence: CAIAGGDNSPLHF. The CDR3 coding sequence is TGTGCCATTGCCGGGGGGGACAATTCACCCCTCCACTTT.

The CDR3 reads CASSPIESSNQPQHF. The CDR3 DNA reads TGTGCCAGCTCACCGATTGAGTCTAGCAATCAGCCCCAGCATTTT. The rearrangement joins TRBV18 to TRBJ1-5; no clear D. CDR1 KGHSH and CDR2 LQKENI come from the germline V gene. This CDR3 comprises 15 residues. Trimming took 3 bases from V and 0 from J, leaving 9 bases between them.

V gene TRBV24-1 combines with J gene TRBJ2-7; TRBD1 might be the D (5 bases). The CDR3 sequence is 14 residues long. The germline V and J ends were trimmed by 5 bases and 3 bases, with 13 bases remaining between them. Germline CDR1 KGHDR, CDR2 SFDVKD. The CDR3 spells CATSGVPRGYEQYF. In nucleotides, the CDR3 is TGTGCCACCAGTGGGGTTCCAAGGGGCTACGAGCAGTACTTC.

The CDR3: CASIPLAAYEQYF. The DNA for the CDR3 is TGTGCCAGCATCCCCTTAGCGGCCTACGAGCAGTACTTC. The chain links TRBV2 to TRBJ2-7, with D possibly being TRBD2 (6 bases). This CDR3 contains 13 residues. Deletions cut 7 bases from V and 2 bases from J, with 12 bases between. Germline loops: CDR1 SNHLY, CDR2 FYNNEI.

The chain couples TRBV10-3 to TRBJ1-2; TRBD1 might be the D (6 bases). CDR3 length: 13 amino acids. Germline assignment: CDR1 ENHRY and CDR2 SYGVKD. V was clipped by 2 bases and J by 8 bases, with 12 bases between them. The CDR3 sequence is CAISEVTGKGYTF. CDR3 coding DNA: TGTGCCATCAGTGAGGTGACAGGAAAAGGCTACACCTTC.

The chain combines TRBV5-4 with TRBJ2-1; 12 nucleotides match TRBD2. The CDR3 length is 18 residues. Germline V gene data show CDR1 as SGHNT and CDR2 as YYREEE (reference sequence). The V gene end was trimmed by 2 bases and the J gene end by 7 bases; junction bases not matched to a gene: 13. CDR3 nucleotides: TGTGCCAGCAGCTTCCCTAGCGGGAGGGAATCTACAGAGAATGAGCAGTTCTTC. Translating it yields CASSFPSGRESTENEQFF. Based on the CDR3 plus reference TRBV5-4 and TRBJ2-1, the full variable domain is ETGVTQSPTHLIKTRGQQVTLRCSSQSGHNTVSWYQQALGQGPQFIFQYYREEENGRGNFPPRFSGLQFPNYSSELNVNALELDDSALYLCASSFPSGRESTENEQFFGPGTRLTVL.

The V gene is TRBV7-2, the J gene TRBJ2-7, with 10 bases aligning to TRBD2. Germline trimming cut 1 base from V and 4 bases from J; bases unmatched to any gene: 7. The CDR3 length is 16 residues. Germline V gene lookup returns CDR1 SGHTA and CDR2 FQGNSA. CDR3 coding DNA: TGTGCCAGCAGCTTAGTCCCGGCTAGCGGGAGTTACGAGCAGTACTTC. As protein: CASSLVPASGSYEQYF.

The rearrangement links TRBV6-1 to TRBJ1-3, with a weak D call TRBD1 (6 bases). Germline CDR1 MNHNS, CDR2 SASEGT. The CDR3 spans 15 residues. V lost 3 bases and J 3 bases, leaving 12 bases between the germline ends. In DNA, the CDR3 is TGTGCCAGCAGTGACAGGGGAACTAGTGGAAACACCATATATTTT. This translates into CASSDRGTSGNTIYF.

This chain connects TRBV9 to TRBJ2-2, with no clear D. With 0 bases removed from V and 2 bases from J, the gap between germline ends came to 11 bases. The germline V gene has CDR1 SGDLS and CDR2 YYNGEE. This CDR3 comprises 16 residues. CDR3 loop: CASSVESPVNTGELFF. The CDR3 DNA is TGTGCCAGCAGCGTAGAATCCCCGGTAAACACCGGGGAGCTGTTTTTT.

The rearrangement links TRBV12-3 or TRBV12-4 to TRBJ1-5; no clear D. Deletions cut 6 bases from V and 5 bases from J, with 11 bases between. The CDR3 is made up of 13 amino acids. CDR3 coding DNA: TGTGCCAGCAGCCTCTCAGAGGATCAGCCCCAGCATTTT. It is translated as CASSLSEDQPQHF.